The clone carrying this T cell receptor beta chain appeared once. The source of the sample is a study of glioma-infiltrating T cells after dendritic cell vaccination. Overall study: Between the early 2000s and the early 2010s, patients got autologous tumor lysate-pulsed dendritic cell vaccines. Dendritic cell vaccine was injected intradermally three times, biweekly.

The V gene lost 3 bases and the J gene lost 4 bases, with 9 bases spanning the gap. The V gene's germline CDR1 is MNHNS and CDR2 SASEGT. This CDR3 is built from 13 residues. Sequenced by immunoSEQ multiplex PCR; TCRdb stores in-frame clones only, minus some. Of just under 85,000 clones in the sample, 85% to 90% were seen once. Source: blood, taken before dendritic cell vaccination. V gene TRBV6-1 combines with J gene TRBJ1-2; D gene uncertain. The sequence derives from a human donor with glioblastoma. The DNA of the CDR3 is TGTGCCAGCAGTGATTATCCCTCCTATGGCTACACCTTC. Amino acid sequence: CASSDYPSYGYTF.